This record covers a single T cell receptor beta chain. No antigen is known for it. Diagnosis of hyperthyroidism was new in patients aged 18 to 65, and its duration was under 2 months. Those patients with uncontrolled infection, other autoimmune disease, pregnancy or lactation were excluded. The CDR3 has 13 amino acids. From germline, CDR1 is SGDLS and CDR2 YYNGEE. V dropped 2 bases and J dropped 8; count of bases not matched to a gene: 5. These data come from a study of T cells in Graves' hyperthyroidism and ophthalmopathy. Overall study results and limits: Peripheral blood also featured most of the thyroid clonotypes expanded above 0.001. A 13 V-J model separated ophthalmopathy from stable hyperthyroidism.

What was amplified from RNA transcripts were TCR beta CDR3 regions. The HTBI set primed first-round TCR CDR3 RT-PCR. One entry per CDR3 protein results from TCRdb running MiXCR on the multiplex PCR reads. The table shows 300,000 to 400,000 distinct CDR3 sequences, with 18% occurring only once. The sequence came from a woman between 45 and 60 years old with Graves' hyperthyroidism. The sample taken for sequencing was blood. The chain employs TRBV9 and TRBJ1-2; 8 nucleotides match TRBD1. In DNA form, the CDR3 reads TGTGCCAGCAGCGTCCTGACAGGGGCCGGCTACACCTTC. As protein: CASSVLTGAGYTF.